One sample yielded the 18 T cell receptor beta chains listed below, sequenced in a study of T cell responses to AZD1222 COVID-19 vaccine. Here immunoSEQ multiplex PCR was the method, and the copy in TCRdb shows in-frame clones only, minus some. The sample yields approximately 150,000 clones, more than 85% seen once. The sample was peripheral blood, taken on day 0 of AZD1222 vaccination. The receptors shown here come from an adult in good health.

V is TRBV25-1 and J is TRBJ1-5; D unresolved. The CDR3 length is 13 residues. The V gene's germline CDR1 is MGHDK and CDR2 SYGVNS. Trimming took off 5 bases at V and 2 bases at J, with 7 bases between the two ends. The CDR3 DNA reads as TGTGCCAGCAGTAGGGAGGGCAATCAGCCCCAGCATTTT. It encodes CASSREGNQPQHF.

The chain recombines TRBV30 with TRBJ2-7; D perhaps matches TRBD1 (5 bases). The CDR3 extends over 11 amino acids. Looked up from germline, CDR1 is GTSNPN and CDR2 is SVGIG (reference sequence). V was pared by 6 bases and J by 4 bases, with 10 bases between. CDR3 bases: TGTGCCTGCAGACAGTTATACGAGCAGTACTTC. This gives the protein CACRQLYEQYF.

This clone was seen a few times. V gene TRBV7-7 combines with J gene TRBJ1-3, with a tentative D call TRBD1 (5 bases). The CDR3 runs 16 residues. Trimming took off 5 bases at V and 0 bases at J, with 14 bases between the two ends. Germline V gene sequence: CDR1 SSHAT, CDR2 FNYEAQ (reference sequence). CDR3 loop: CASSAGSSHSGNTIYF. The CDR3 DNA follows: TGTGCCAGCAGCGCAGGGTCAAGCCACTCTGGAAACACCATATATTTT.

As DNA, the CDR3 is TGTGCCAGCAGCTTCACAGGGGGCAATCAGCCCCAGCATTTT. This codes for CASSFTGGNQPQHF. This chain connects TRBV7-9 to TRBJ1-5; TRBD1 matches 7 bases. The CDR3 extends over 14 amino acids. Germline CDR1 and CDR2: SEHNR and FQNEAQ (reference sequence). The V segment lost 3 bases and the J segment 2 bases; nucleotides outside the gene matches: 1.

The chain recombines TRBV2 with TRBJ1-5; tentative D call: TRBD1 (5 bases). The V and J ends lost 9 bases and 3 bases respectively, with 12 bases between them. Germline V gene lookup returns CDR1 SNHLY and CDR2 FYNNEI. The CDR3 is 13 amino acids. The CDR3 DNA follows: TGTGCCAGTGGGACCGAAGTCAATCAGCCCCAGCATTTT. The encoded protein is CASGTEVNQPQHF. The variable domain in full, with the rest retrieved from reference TRBV2 and TRBJ1-5, is EPEVTQTPSHQVTQMGQEVILRCVPISNHLYFYWYRQILGQKVEFLVSFYNNEISEKSEIFDDQFSVERPDGSNFTLKIRSTKLEDSAMYFCASGTEVNQPQHFGDGTRLSIL.

This clone was recorded once. The chain recombines TRBV12-3 or TRBV12-4 with TRBJ2-7; D perhaps matches TRBD2 (7 bases). Between the trimmed V and J ends, which lost 2 bases and 6 bases, there was a span of 11 bases. The CDR3 contains 13 residues. The CDR3 sequence: CASSLRGAREQYF. The CDR3 nucleotides read TGTGCCAGCAGTTTACGGGGGGCGCGCGAGCAGTACTTC.

This clone has more than one count but fewer than ten. The chain uses TRBV20-1 and TRBJ2-3; the D gene is possibly TRBD2 (7 bases). There are 14 residues in the CDR3. Germline lookup yields CDR1 DFQATT and CDR2 SNEGSKA (reference sequence). V was clipped by 3 bases and J by 5 bases, with 15 bases between them. The CDR3 region is CSASVGGAGDTQYF. As DNA, the CDR3 is TGCAGTGCTAGTGTGGGGGGGGCCGGAGATACGCAGTATTTT.

The V call is TRBV30, the J call TRBJ1-2; D gene unclear. The CDR3 sequence is 11 residues long. The V and J ends lost 7 bases and 7 bases respectively, with 13 bases between them. The germline gives CDR1 GTSNPN, CDR2 SVGIG (reference sequence). The CDR3 here is CASQDRPGYTF. For the CDR3, the DNA is TGTGCCTCTCAGGACCGCCCTGGCTACACCTTC.

The V and J genes are TRBV27 and TRBJ2-3; no clear D gene. There are 16 residues in the CDR3. Trimming stripped 5 bases from V and 3 bases from J, with 18 bases between. Germline loops: CDR1 MNHEY, CDR2 SMNVEV (reference sequence). The CDR3 sequence is CASSADSLVGTDTQYF. The CDR3 DNA follows: TGTGCCAGCAGTGCTGACTCCCTTGTAGGGACAGATACGCAGTATTTT.

The genes are TRBV5-4 and TRBJ1-1; no definite D call. The germline V gene has CDR1 SGHNT and CDR2 YYREEE (reference sequence). Trimming removed 2 bases at V and 6 bases at J, with 17 bases between. The CDR3 has 15 amino acids. CDR3 sequence (DNA): TGTGCCAGCAGCTTCGATCAAGCGGGTGCCCCTGAAGCTTTCTTT. Translating it yields CASSFDQAGAPEAFF.

This clone was detected once. The genes are TRBV10-2 and TRBJ1-5; D uncertain. This CDR3 has 13 amino acids. Trimming left V 6 bases short and J 0 bases short, with 6 bases between. Germline loops: CDR1 WSHSY, CDR2 SAAADI. CDR3 DNA: TGCGCCAGCAGCGGAAATAGCAATCAGCCCCAGCATTTT. It codes for CASSGNSNQPQHF.

The chain has TRBV27 and TRBJ2-1, with 7 bases aligning to TRBD1. The CDR3 contains 19 residues. J gave up 10 bases and V 4 bases, and 25 bases lay outside the gene matches. Looked up from germline, CDR1 is MNHEY and CDR2 is SMNVEV (reference sequence). The CDR3 sequence is CASSSSRQGVYGSSREQFF. CDR3 DNA: TGTGCCAGCAGTTCGAGCCGACAGGGTGTTTATGGTTCGTCAAGGGAGCAGTTCTTC.

The chain carries TRBV2 and TRBJ1-6, with a weak D call TRBD1 (5 bases). V was clipped by 6 bases and J by 5 bases, with 8 bases between them. CDR1 and CDR2 from the germline V gene are SNHLY and FYNNEI. There are 13 residues in the CDR3. In DNA form, the CDR3 reads TGTGCCAGCAGAGCAGGGAATAATTCACCCCTCCACTTT. Its protein is CASRAGNNSPLHF.

The chain recombines TRBV27 with TRBJ1-1; TRBD1 aligns across 10 bases. The V gene end was trimmed by 5 bases and the J gene end by 2 bases; junction bases not matched to a gene: 5. This CDR3 has 15 amino acids. The V gene's germline CDR1 is MNHEY and CDR2 SMNVEV (reference sequence). In nucleotides, the CDR3 is TGTGCCAGCAGTACCCGGACAGGGGGAAACACTGAAGCTTTCTTT. This encodes CASSTRTGGNTEAFF.

This clone was seen only once. V usage is TRBV3-1 (or the pseudogene TRBV3-2) and J usage is TRBJ1-1; D is perhaps TRBD1 (5 bases). Trimming removed 2 bases from V and 4 bases from J, with 14 bases in between. This CDR3 is built from 15 residues. The germline V gene encodes CDR1 LGHDT and CDR2 YNNKEL (reference sequence). CDR3 sequence reads: CASSQRSGTGTEAFF. The DNA of the CDR3 is TGTGCCAGCAGCCAACGGTCCGGGACGGGCACTGAAGCTTTCTTT.

The CDR3 region has the DNA TGTGCCAGCAGCCCCGGACTAGCGGGAAAGCATGAGCAGTTCTTC. As protein: CASSPGLAGKHEQFF. This chain uses TRBV5-4 with TRBJ2-1; 12 bases fit TRBD2. V dropped 4 bases and J dropped 8; count of bases not matched to a gene: 7. The CDR3 has 15 amino acids. Looked up from germline, CDR1 is SGHNT and CDR2 is YYREEE (reference sequence).

The chain uses TRBV11-2 and TRBJ2-1, with 11 bases fitting TRBD2. In germline, CDR1 is SGHAT, CDR2 FQNNGV. J lost 6 bases, V lost 6 bases, and 7 bases had no gene match. This CDR3 is 15 amino acids long. Written as DNA, the CDR3 is TGTGCCAGCAGATTTGTAGCGGGAGGGCCCAATGAGCAGTTCTTC. Its protein is CASRFVAGGPNEQFF. Using reference TRBV11-2 and TRBJ2-1 for the parts outside the CDR3, the full variable domain is EAGVAQSPRYKIIEKRQSVAFWCNPISGHATLYWYQQILGQGPKLLIQFQNNGVVDDSQLPKDRFSAERLKGVDSTLKIQPAKLEDSAVYLCASRFVAGGPNEQFFGPGTRLTVL.

The V and J genes are TRBV19 and TRBJ1-5; 8 nucleotides agree with TRBD1. V shed 5 bases, J shed 5 bases, and the junction held 8 bases outside the gene matches. The CDR3 is 15 amino acids. The germline CDR1 and CDR2 sequences are LNHDA and SQIVND (reference sequence). In DNA form, the CDR3 reads TGTGCCAGTAGTCTCGGACAGGGCAGGGATCAGCCCCAGCATTTT. Protein product: CASSLGQGRDQPQHF.